A selection of T cell receptor beta chains follows, all from one sample in a study of blood T cell repertoires in COVID-19. Profiled with immunoSEQ multiplex PCR; TCRdb holds only in-frame clones, not every one. The table records roughly 91,000 clones, roughly three quarters of them present only once. Source material: peripheral blood. The origin of the receptors is a man between 65 and 85 years old with acute or convalescent COVID-19. CDR3s include the opening cysteine and the closing phenylalanine or tryptophan. The order of the fields is CDR3 length, clone size, D gene, J gene, V gene, CDR3 DNA, CDR3 protein. D genes are given only for firm matches. The size field is filled for only some rows; it gives once, few, many or a size class.

>15|.|.|TRBJ1-4|TRBV7-9
TGTGCCAGCAGCTTAGCGCAGGCAACTAATGAAAAACTGTTTTTT
CASSLAQATNEKLFF
>13|once|.|TRBJ1-1|TRBV18
TGTGCCAGCTCACCTTCTAATGGGCATGAAGCTTTCTTT
CASSPSNGHEAFF
>14|.|.|TRBJ2-1|TRBV6-5
TGTGCCAGCAGAGCCGGGACAACCTACAATGAGCAGTTCTTC
CASRAGTTYNEQFF
>17|.|TRBD1|TRBJ2-2|TRBV24-1
TGTGCCACCAGTGATTCCGTGGGACAGGGGTTAGGCGGGGAGCTGTTTTTT
CATSDSVGQGLGGELFF
>16|.|TRBD2|TRBJ2-5|TRBV15
TGTGCCACCAGCAGAGGGAGAACCGGGGGGACGGAGACCCAGTACTTC
CATSRGRTGGTETQYF
>14|.|.|TRBJ2-3|TRBV5-1
TGCGCCAGCACCTTCCCGGAGCGATTGGATACGCAGTATTTT
CASTFPERLDTQYF
>13|once|.|TRBJ2-3|TRBV6-2/TRBV6-3
TGTGCCAGCAGTTACTACTACTCAGATACGCAGTATTTT
CASSYYYSDTQYF
>13|.|.|TRBJ2-7|TRBV19
TGTGCCAGTAGTATTGCAGGCCCCTACGAGCAGTACTTC
CASSIAGPYEQYF
>11|.|.|TRBJ1-1|TRBV10-3
TGTGCCATTCTACCGAACACTGAAGCTTTCTTT
CAILPNTEAFF
>15|once|.|TRBJ2-5|TRBV21-1
TGTGCCAGCAGCAAAGTAGACAGGCTCCAAGAGACCCAGTACTTC
CASSKVDRLQETQYF
>16|.|TRBD1|TRBJ1-2|TRBV4-1
TGCGCCAGCAGCCCAAGCCGGGACAGGCTGGTTTCGGGCTACACCTTC
CASSPSRDRLVSGYTF
>13|.|TRBD1|TRBJ1-1|TRBV18
TGTGCCAGCTCACCTCAACAGGGGGATGAAGCTTTCTTT
CASSPQQGDEAFF
>15|once|TRBD1|TRBJ1-1|TRBV19
TGTGCCAGTAGTACACAGGGGCCCGGGAACACTGAAGCTTTCTTT
CASSTQGPGNTEAFF
>17|.|TRBD2|TRBJ2-2|TRBV10-2
TGCGCCAGCAGTGAGGGCTGGACTAGCGGTAACACCGGGGAGCTGTTTTTT
CASSEGWTSGNTGELFF
>14|.|.|TRBJ1-1|TRBV7-9
TGTGCCAGCAGCCGGTCCGCGGGTCCCACTGAAGCTTTCTTT
CASSRSAGPTEAFF
>15|.|.|TRBJ2-1|TRBV7-6
TGTGCCAGCAGCCCACGGGACTGGCCAGGAAATGAGCAGTTCTTC
CASSPRDWPGNEQFF
>16|.|TRBD1|TRBJ2-1|TRBV5-6
TGTGCCAGCAGCTATTATACAGGGGTTTCCTACAATGAGCAGTTCTTC
CASSYYTGVSYNEQFF
>17|.|.|TRBJ1-4|TRBV3-1/TRBV3-2
TGTGCCAGCAGACCAGGACAAGGAAGGGGCGTTGGTGAAAAACTGTTTTTT
CASRPGQGRGVGEKLFF
>15|.|TRBD1|TRBJ1-2|TRBV7-6
TGTGCCAGCAGCTTAGAGGCGACAGGGTTCTATGGCTACACCTTC
CASSLEATGFYGYTF
>12|.|TRBD2|TRBJ2-1|TRBV29-1
TGCAGCGGGAGGACTAGCGGCCTTGAGCAGTTCTTC
CSGRTSGLEQFF
>12|.|.|TRBJ1-5|TRBV24-1
TGTCTTCGGAGGGGGGGCGGACAGCCCCAGCATTTT
CLRRGGGQPQHF
>12|.|.|TRBJ1-1|TRBV12-3/TRBV12-4
TGTGCCAGCATTACACAGAACACTGAAGCTTTCTTT
CASITQNTEAFF
>15|.|.|TRBJ2-2|TRBV7-9
TGTGCCAGCAGCTTAAGCATGGGCACCACCGGGGAGCTGTTTTTT
CASSLSMGTTGELFF
>15|.|.|TRBJ1-3|TRBV6-1
TGTGCCAGCAGTGAAGACAGAGACTCTGGAAACACCATATATTTT
CASSEDRDSGNTIYF
>13|.|.|TRBJ1-2|TRBV18
TGTGCCAGCTCCGCCAGGGGAGGGGATGGCTACACCTTC
CASSARGGDGYTF
>11|once|.|TRBJ2-5|TRBV7-3
TGTGCCAGCAGCATTCTTGTGACCCAGTACTTC
CASSILVTQYF
>19|.|.|TRBJ1-1|TRBV12-2
TGTGCAAGTCGCTTGAGTCGCGGGGGAAGCACCCACCCAAACACTGAAGCTTTCTTT
CASRLSRGGSTHPNTEAFF
>16|once|TRBD2|TRBJ2-1|TRBV27
TGTGCCAGCAGTTTACTCGGACTAGCGGGCATCAATGAGCAGTTCTTC
CASSLLGLAGINEQFF
>17|.|TRBD1|TRBJ1-2|TRBV28
TGTGCCAGCAGTTTAGATCGACAGGGCTGGATTTACTGGGGCTACACCTTC
CASSLDRQGWIYWGYTF
>16|once|.|TRBJ2-6|TRBV5-1
TGCGCCAGCAGCTTGCGGGGGTTCTCTGGGGCCAACGTCCTGACTTTC
CASSLRGFSGANVLTF
>16|.|TRBD1|TRBJ2-1|TRBV15
TGTGCCACCAGCAGAGGAGGACAGGGGGCGCGCGATGAGCAGTTCTTC
CATSRGGQGARDEQFF
>14|.|TRBD2|TRBJ2-4|TRBV9
TGTGCCAGCAGCGCCCGCCGGGAGGGAAACATTCAGTACTTC
CASSARREGNIQYF
>14|.|.|TRBJ1-3|TRBV3-1/TRBV3-2
TGTGCCAGCAGCCAAGATTTGGAGGGTAACACCATATATTTT
CASSQDLEGNTIYF
>15|.|.|TRBJ2-2|TRBV7-9
TGTGCCAGCAGCTTAGTCGGGGGGCGCCCCGGGGAGCTGTTTTTT
CASSLVGGRPGELFF
>16|.|TRBD1|TRBJ2-1|TRBV27
TGTGCCAGCAAATCACTCAACAGGGGGTTGTACAATGAGCAGTTCTTC
CASKSLNRGLYNEQFF
>17|.|TRBD2|TRBJ2-2|TRBV27
TGTGCCAGCAGTTATTCTAGCGGGGGGGCAGGTACCGGGGAGCTGTTTTTT
CASSYSSGGAGTGELFF
>14|.|TRBD1|TRBJ2-3|TRBV18
TGTGCCACCACGACAGGGGGCTACACAGATACGCAGTATTTT
CATTTGGYTDTQYF
>15|.|.|TRBJ2-2|TRBV5-1
TGCGCCAGCAGCCAGGTAGTACAAAACACCGGGGAGCTGTTTTTT
CASSQVVQNTGELFF
>15|.|TRBD1|TRBJ2-5|TRBV30
TGTGCCTGGAGTGTGGGGACAGGTCCTGAAGAGACCCAGTACTTC
CAWSVGTGPEETQYF
>16|.|TRBD2|TRBJ2-5|TRBV5-4
TGTGCCAGCAGCCCCCGGGGAGCGGGGCTCCAAGAGACCCAGTACTTC
CASSPRGAGLQETQYF
>19|.|TRBD2|TRBJ2-4|TRBV2
TGTGCCAGCAGTGAAGCGCTTCTAGCGGGGGCTCTAGCCAAAAACATTCAGTACTTC
CASSEALLAGALAKNIQYF
>15|.|TRBD1|TRBJ2-3|TRBV5-1
TGCGCCAGCAGCCAAGCACAGGGGGCGTCAGATACGCAGTATTTT
CASSQAQGASDTQYF
>16|.|TRBD1|TRBJ1-5|TRBV2
TGTGCCAGCAGCCCCTCACAGGGGCGCTCTAATCAGCCCCAGCATTTT
CASSPSQGRSNQPQHF
>16|.|TRBD1|TRBJ2-7|TRBV19
TGTGCCAGTAGTAAGGGACAGGGAGGGGACCTTTACGAGCAGTACTTC
CASSKGQGGDLYEQYF
>15|few|.|TRBJ1-4|TRBV6-5
TGTGCCAGCAAATTGGGCATTGTAACTAATGAAAAACTGTTTTTT
CASKLGIVTNEKLFF
>15|.|.|TRBJ1-6|TRBV5-1
TGCGCCAGCAGCTTGGCCAGGGCGAGTAATTCACCCCTCCACTTT
CASSLARASNSPLHF
>16|.|TRBD1|TRBJ2-1|TRBV5-4
TGTGCCAGCAGCCTGGGGGACAGCCGTTATTACAATGAGCAGTTCTTC
CASSLGDSRYYNEQFF
>16|once|TRBD2|TRBJ2-3|TRBV4-1
TGCGCCAGCAGCCGAGGACTAGCGGGGTCCGAAGATACGCAGTATTTT
CASSRGLAGSEDTQYF
>13|.|.|TRBJ2-5|TRBV5-4
TGTGCCAGCAGCTTGGAGTTGAGGGAGACCCAGTACTTC
CASSLELRETQYF
>14|.|TRBD1|TRBJ1-4|TRBV5-1
TGCGCCAGCAGCCCCGGGACAGGGGGTCAAAAACTGTTTTTT
CASSPGTGGQKLFF
>15|.|.|TRBJ2-1|TRBV18
TGTGCCAGCTCACCACCAGGAGGGAGGGGGAATGAGCAGTTCTTC
CASSPPGGRGNEQFF
>15|.|TRBD1|TRBJ1-1|TRBV6-5
TGTGCCAGCAGTTCGCACAGGGGACGGATCACTGAAGCTTTCTTT
CASSSHRGRITEAFF
>13|once|.|TRBJ2-7|TRBV3-1/TRBV3-2
TGTGCCAGCAGCCAGATACTAGCCTCCGAGCAGTACTTC
CASSQILASEQYF
>15|once|.|TRBJ1-5|TRBV28
TGTGCCAGCAGTTTAGCAACTGTTAGCAATCAGCCCCAGCATTTT
CASSLATVSNQPQHF
>15|once|TRBD1|TRBJ2-2|TRBV13
TGTGCCAGCAGCCCGGGACAGGGTTACACCGGGGAGCTGTTTTTT
CASSPGQGYTGELFF
>17|once|TRBD1|TRBJ2-3|TRBV28
TGTGCCAGCAGTTTACCTTGGACAGGGGGCATTTTGGATACGCAGTATTTT
CASSLPWTGGILDTQYF
>14|.|.|TRBJ1-6|TRBV27
TGTGCCAGCAGTTTACGACTCCCGTCGACACCCCTCCACTTT
CASSLRLPSTPLHF
>13|.|.|TRBJ1-1|TRBV10-2
TGCGCCAGCAGTGCCTCGGGGGGCACTGAAGCTTTCTTT
CASSASGGTEAFF
>13|.|TRBD1|TRBJ1-1|TRBV11-2
TGTGCCAGCAGCTCAGACAGGGCTGATAGCGCTTTCTTT
CASSSDRADSAFF